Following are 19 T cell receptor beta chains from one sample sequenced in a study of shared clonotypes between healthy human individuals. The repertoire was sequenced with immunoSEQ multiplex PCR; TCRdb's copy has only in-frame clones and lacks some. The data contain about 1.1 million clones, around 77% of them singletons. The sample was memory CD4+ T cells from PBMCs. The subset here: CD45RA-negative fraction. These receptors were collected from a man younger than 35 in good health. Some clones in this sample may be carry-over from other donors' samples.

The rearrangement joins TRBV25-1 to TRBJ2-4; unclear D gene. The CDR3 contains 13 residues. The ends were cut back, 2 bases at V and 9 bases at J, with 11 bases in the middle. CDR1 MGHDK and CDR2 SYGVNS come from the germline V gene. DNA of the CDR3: TGTGCCAGCAGTGAACCTGTGACCGGCATTCAGTACTTC. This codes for CASSEPVTGIQYF. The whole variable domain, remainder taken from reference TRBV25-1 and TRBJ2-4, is EADIYQTPRYLVIGTGKKITLECSQTMGHDKMYWYQQDPGMELHLIHYSYGVNSTEKGDLSSESTVSRIRTEHFPLTLESARPSHTSQYLCASSEPVTGIQYFGAGTRLSVL.

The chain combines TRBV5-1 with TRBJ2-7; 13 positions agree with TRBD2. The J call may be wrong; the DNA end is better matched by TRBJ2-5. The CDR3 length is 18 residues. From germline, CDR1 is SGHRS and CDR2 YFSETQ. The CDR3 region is CASSLTNTGLAGFETQYF. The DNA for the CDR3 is TGCGCCAGCAGCTTGACTAACACGGGACTAGCGGGATTCGAGACCCAGTACTTC.

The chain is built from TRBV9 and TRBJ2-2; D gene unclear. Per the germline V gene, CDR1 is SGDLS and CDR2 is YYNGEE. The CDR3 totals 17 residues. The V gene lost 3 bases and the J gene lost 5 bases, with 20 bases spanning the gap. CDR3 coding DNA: TGTGCCAGCAGCGCCCAGGTCTCCGTCACGAGGACCGGGGAGCTGTTTTTT. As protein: CASSAQVSVTRTGELFF.

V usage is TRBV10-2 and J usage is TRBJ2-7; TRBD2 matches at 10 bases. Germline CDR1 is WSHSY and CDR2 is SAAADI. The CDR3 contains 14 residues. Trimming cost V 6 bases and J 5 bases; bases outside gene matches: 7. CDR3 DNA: TGCGCCAGCAGAGGGACTAGCGTCGGCCACGAGCAGTACTTC. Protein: CASRGTSVGHEQYF.

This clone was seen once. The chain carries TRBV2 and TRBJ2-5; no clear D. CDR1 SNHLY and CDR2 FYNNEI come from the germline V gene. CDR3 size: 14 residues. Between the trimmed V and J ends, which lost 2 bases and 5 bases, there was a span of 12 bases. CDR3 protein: CASSERWVAETQYF. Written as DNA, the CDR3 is TGTGCCAGCAGTGAACGGTGGGTCGCGGAGACCCAGTACTTC.

The chain's CDR3 is CASKGLAGEGYEQYF. Here the CDR3 DNA reads TGTGCCAGTAAAGGACTAGCGGGAGAAGGGTACGAGCAGTACTTC. V usage is TRBV7-8 and J usage is TRBJ2-7; TRBD2 matches at 13 bases. The CDR3 runs to 15 residues. Germline assignment: CDR1 SGHVS and CDR2 FQNEAQ. J lost 4 bases, V lost 9 bases, and 9 bases had no gene match.

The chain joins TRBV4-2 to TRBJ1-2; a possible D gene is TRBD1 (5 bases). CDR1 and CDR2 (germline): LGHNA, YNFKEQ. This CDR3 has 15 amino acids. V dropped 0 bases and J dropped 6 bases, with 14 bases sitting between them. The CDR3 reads CASSQDRDGTNGYTF. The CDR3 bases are TGTGCCAGCAGCCAAGATCGGGACGGGACGAATGGCTACACCTTC.

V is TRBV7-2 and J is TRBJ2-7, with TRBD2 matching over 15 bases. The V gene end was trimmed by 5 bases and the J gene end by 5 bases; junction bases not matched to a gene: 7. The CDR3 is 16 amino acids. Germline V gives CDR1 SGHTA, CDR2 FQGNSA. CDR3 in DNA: TGTGCCAGCAGCCTAAGGACTAGCGGGAGGGCCCACGAGCAGTACTTC. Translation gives CASSLRTSGRAHEQYF.

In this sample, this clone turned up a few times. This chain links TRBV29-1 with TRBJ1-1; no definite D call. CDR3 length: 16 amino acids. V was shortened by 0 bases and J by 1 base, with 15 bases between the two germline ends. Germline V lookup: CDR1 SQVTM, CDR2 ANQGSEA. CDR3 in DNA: TGCAGCGTTGAAGATCCCCGGACCAGGAAGAACACTGAAGCTTTCTTT. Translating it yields CSVEDPRTRKNTEAFF.

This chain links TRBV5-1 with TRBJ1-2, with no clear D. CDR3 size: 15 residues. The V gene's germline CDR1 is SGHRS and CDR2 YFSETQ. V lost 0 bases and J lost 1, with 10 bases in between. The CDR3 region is CASSLGLTDNYGYTF. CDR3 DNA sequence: TGCGCCAGCAGCTTGGGACTTACAGATAACTATGGCTACACCTTC.

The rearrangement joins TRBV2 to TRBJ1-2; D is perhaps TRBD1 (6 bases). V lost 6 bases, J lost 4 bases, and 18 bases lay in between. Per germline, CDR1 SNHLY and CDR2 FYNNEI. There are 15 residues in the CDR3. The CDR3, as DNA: TGTGCCAGCAGGCCCCAGGCAGGGGTGGGCTATGGCTACACCTTC. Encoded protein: CASRPQAGVGYGYTF.

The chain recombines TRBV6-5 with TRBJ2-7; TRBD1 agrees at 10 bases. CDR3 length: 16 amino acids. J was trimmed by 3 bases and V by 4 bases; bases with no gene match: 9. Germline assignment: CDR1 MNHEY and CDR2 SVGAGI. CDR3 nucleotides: TGTGCCAGCAGTTCCATACCCGGGACAGGGGACTACGAGCAGTACTTC. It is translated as CASSSIPGTGDYEQYF.

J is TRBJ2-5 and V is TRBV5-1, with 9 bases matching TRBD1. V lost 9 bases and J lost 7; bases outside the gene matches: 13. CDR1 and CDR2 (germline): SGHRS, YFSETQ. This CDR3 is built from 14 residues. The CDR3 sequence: CATRTGEGIRTQYF. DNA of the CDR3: TGCGCCACCAGGACAGGGGAAGGGATTAGGACCCAGTACTTC.

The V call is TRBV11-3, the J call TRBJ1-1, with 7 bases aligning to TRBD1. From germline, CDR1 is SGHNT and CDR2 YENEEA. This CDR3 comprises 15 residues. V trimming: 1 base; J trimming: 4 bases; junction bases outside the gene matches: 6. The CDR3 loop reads CASSLGGQPFTEAFF. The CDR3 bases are TGTGCCAGCAGCTTAGGGGGACAGCCTTTCACTGAAGCTTTCTTT.

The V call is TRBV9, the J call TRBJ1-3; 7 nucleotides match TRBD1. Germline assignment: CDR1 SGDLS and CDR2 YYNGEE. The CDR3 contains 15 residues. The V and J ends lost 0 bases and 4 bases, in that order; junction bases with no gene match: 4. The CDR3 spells CASSVVGTAGNTIYF. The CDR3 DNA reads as TGTGCCAGCAGCGTAGTGGGGACAGCGGGAAACACCATATATTTT.

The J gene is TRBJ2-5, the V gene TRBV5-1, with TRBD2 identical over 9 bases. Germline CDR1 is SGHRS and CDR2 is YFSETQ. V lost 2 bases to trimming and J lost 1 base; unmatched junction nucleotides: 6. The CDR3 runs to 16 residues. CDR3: CASSFGLASFQETQYF. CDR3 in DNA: TGCGCCAGCAGCTTTGGACTAGCGAGTTTCCAAGAGACCCAGTACTTC.

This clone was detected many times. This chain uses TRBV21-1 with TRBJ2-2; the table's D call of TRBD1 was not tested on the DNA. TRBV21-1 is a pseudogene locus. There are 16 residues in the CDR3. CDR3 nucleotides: TGTGCCAGCAGCAGGTTTAGACAGGGGGCGGCCGGGGAGCTGTTTTTT. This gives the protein CASSRFRQGAAGELFF.

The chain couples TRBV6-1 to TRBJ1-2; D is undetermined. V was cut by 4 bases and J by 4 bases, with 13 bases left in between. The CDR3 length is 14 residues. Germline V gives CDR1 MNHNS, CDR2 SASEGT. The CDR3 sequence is CASSALQTFYGYTF. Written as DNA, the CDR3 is TGTGCCAGCAGTGCCCTACAGACTTTCTATGGCTACACCTTC.

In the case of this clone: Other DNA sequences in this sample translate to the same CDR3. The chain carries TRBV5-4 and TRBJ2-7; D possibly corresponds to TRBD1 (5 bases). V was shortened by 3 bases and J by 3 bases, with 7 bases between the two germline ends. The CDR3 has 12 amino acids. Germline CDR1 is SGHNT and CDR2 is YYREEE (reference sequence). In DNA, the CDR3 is TGTGCCAGCAGCTCAGGGAACTACGAGCAGTACTTC. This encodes CASSSGNYEQYF.